This T cell receptor (beta chain) stems from a study of T cell changes during pregnancy in multiple sclerosis. Measured with immunoSEQ multiplex PCR; TCRdb has only the in-frame clones, and not every one. The sample holds about 45,000 clones, approximately 91% seen once. Material: CD4+ T cells from peripheral blood mononuclear cells, obtained in the first trimester of pregnancy. The sequence derives from a female donor with multiple sclerosis, enrolled in a pregnancy study.

The CDR3 is CASRDTGQGNTEAFF. The CDR3 region has the DNA TGTGCCAGCAGAGATACCGGACAGGGGAACACTGAAGCTTTCTTT. This chain uses TRBV6-6 with TRBJ1-1; TRBD1 agrees at 8 bases. CDR3 length equals 15 residues. Germline V gene sequence: CDR1 MNHNY, CDR2 SVGAGI (reference sequence). V shed 6 bases and J 1 base; nucleotides not matched to a gene: 7.